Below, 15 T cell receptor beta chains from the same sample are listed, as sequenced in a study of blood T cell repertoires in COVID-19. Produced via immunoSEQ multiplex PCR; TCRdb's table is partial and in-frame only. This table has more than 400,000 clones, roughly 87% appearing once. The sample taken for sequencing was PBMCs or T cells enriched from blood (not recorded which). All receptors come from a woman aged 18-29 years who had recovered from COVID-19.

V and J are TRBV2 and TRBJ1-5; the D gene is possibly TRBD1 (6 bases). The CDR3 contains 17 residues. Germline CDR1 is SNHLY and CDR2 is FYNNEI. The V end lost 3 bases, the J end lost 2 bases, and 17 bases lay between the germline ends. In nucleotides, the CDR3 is TGTGCCAGCAGTGAGGGCGGGGGGGCGAGGGGCAATCAGCCCCAGCATTTT. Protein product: CASSEGGGARGNQPQHF.

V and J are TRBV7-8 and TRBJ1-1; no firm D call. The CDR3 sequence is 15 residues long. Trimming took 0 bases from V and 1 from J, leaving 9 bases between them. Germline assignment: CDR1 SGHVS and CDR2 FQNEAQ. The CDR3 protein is CASSLAPRGNTEAFF. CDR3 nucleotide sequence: TGTGCCAGCAGCTTAGCCCCCAGAGGGAACACTGAAGCTTTCTTT.

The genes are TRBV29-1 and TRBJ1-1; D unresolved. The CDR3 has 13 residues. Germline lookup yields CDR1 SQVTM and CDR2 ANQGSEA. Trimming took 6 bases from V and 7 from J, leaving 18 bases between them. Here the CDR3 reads CSVLRVMRFEAFF. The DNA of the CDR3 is TGCAGCGTATTGAGGGTGATGCGTTTTGAAGCTTTCTTT.

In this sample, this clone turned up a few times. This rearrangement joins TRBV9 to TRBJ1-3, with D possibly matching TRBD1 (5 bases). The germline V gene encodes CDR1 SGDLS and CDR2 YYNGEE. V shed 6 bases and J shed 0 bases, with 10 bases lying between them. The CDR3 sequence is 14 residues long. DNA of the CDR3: TGTGCCAGCACGGACACCCCCTCTGGAAACACCATATATTTT. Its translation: CASTDTPSGNTIYF.

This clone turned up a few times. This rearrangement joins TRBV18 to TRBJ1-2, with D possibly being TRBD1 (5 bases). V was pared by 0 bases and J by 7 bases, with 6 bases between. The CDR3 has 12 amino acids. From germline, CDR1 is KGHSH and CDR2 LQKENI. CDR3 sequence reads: CASSPPGGGYTF. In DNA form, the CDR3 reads TGTGCCAGCTCACCACCGGGGGGTGGCTACACCTTC.

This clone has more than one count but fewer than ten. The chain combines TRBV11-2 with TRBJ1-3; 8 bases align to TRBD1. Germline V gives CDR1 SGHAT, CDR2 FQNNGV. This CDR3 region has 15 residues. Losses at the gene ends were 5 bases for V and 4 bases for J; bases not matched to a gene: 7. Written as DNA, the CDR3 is TGTGCCAGCAGCGCACAGGGGGTGAGGGGAAACACCATATATTTT. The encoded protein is CASSAQGVRGNTIYF. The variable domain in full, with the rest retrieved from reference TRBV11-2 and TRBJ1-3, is EAGVAQSPRYKIIEKRQSVAFWCNPISGHATLYWYQQILGQGPKLLIQFQNNGVVDDSQLPKDRFSAERLKGVDSTLKIQPAKLEDSAVYLCASSAQGVRGNTIYFGEGSWLTVV.

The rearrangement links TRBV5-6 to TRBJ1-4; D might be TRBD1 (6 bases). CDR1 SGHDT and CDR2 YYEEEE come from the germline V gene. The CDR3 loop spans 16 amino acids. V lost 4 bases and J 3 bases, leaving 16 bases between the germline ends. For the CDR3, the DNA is TGTGCCAGCAGCGAGCTCTTGGGGGCGTCTAATGAAAAACTGTTTTTT. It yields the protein CASSELLGASNEKLFF. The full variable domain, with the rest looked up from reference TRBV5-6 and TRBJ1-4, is DAGVTQSPTHLIKTRGQQVTLRCSPKSGHDTVSWYQQALGQGPQFIFQYYEEEERQRGNFPDRFSGHQFPNYSSELNVNALLLGDSALYLCASSELLGASNEKLFFGSGTQLSVL.

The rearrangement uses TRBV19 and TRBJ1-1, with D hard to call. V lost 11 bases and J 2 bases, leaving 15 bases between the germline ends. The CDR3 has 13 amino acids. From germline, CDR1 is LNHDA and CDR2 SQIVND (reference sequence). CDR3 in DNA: TGTGCCTCCCTGGGAGATCTAAACACTGAAGCTTTCTTT. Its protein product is CASLGDLNTEAFF.

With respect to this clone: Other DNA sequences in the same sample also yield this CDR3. Here the CDR3 DNA reads TGTGCCAGCAGCTTAGGGGGCGGATACACAGATACGCAGTATTTT. This translates into CASSLGGGYTDTQYF. The chain has TRBV11-2 and TRBJ2-3; D may be TRBD1 (5 bases). Trimming took 1 base from V and 2 from J, leaving 10 bases between them. The CDR3 runs to 15 residues. The V gene's germline CDR1 is SGHAT and CDR2 FQNNGV.

The CDR3 here is CATSDVHGTGDTQYF. The DNA of the CDR3 is TGTGCCACCAGTGATGTTCATGGCACAGGGGATACGCAGTATTTT. The gene calls are TRBV24-1 and TRBJ2-3; D is possibly TRBD1 (6 bases). Germline CDR1 KGHDR, CDR2 SFDVKD. This CDR3 has 15 amino acids. Deletions cut 3 bases from V and 6 bases from J, with 15 bases between.

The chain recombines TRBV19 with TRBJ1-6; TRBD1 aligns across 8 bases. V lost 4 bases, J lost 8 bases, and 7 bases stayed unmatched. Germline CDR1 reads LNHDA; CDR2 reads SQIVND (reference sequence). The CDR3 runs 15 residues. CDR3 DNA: TGTGCCAGTAGTACCCCGACAGGGGAGCATTCACCCCTCCACTTT. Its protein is CASSTPTGEHSPLHF.

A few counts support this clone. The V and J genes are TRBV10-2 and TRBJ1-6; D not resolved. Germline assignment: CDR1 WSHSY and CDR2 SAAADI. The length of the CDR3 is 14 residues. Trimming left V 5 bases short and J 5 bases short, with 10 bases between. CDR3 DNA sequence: TGCGCCAGCAGTAGGTTCAGGAATAATTCACCCCTCCACTTT. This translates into CASSRFRNNSPLHF.

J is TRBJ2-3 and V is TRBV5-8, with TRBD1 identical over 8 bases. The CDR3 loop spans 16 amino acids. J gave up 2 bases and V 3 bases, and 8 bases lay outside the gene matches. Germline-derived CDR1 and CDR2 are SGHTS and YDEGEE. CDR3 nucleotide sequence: TGTGCCAGCAGCTCTGGACAGGGAAAGTCCACAGATACGCAGTATTTT. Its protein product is CASSSGQGKSTDTQYF. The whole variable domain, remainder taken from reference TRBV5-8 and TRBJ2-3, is EAGVTQSPTHLIKTRGQQATLRCSPISGHTSVYWYQQALGLGLQFLLWYDEGEERNRGNFPPRFSGRQFPNYSSELNVNALELEDSALYLCASSSGQGKSTDTQYFGPGTRLTVL.

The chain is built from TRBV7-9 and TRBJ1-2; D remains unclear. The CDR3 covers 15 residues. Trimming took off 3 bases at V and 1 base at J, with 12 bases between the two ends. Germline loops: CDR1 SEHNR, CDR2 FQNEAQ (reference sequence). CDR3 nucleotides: TGTGCCAGCAGCTTGGTCGGGTCCAATAACTATGGCTACACCTTC. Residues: CASSLVGSNNYGYTF.

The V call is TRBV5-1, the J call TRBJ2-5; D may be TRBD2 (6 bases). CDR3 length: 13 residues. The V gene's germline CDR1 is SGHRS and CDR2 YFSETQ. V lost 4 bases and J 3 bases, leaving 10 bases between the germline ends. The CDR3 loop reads CASSPGLEETQYF. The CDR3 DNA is TGCGCCAGCAGCCCGGGACTTGAAGAGACCCAGTACTTC.